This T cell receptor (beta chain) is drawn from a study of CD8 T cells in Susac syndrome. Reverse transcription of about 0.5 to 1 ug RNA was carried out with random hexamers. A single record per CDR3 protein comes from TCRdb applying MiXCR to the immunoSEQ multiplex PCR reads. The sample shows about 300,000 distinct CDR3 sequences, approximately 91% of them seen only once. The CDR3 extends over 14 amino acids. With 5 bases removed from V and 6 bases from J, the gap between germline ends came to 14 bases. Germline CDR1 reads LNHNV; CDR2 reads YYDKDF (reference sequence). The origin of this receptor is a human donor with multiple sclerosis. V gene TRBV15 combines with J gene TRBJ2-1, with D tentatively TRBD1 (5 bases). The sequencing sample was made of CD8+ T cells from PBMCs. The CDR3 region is CATSGQGASNEQFF. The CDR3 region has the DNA TGTGCCACCAGCGGCCAAGGGGCTAGCAATGAGCAGTTCTTC.